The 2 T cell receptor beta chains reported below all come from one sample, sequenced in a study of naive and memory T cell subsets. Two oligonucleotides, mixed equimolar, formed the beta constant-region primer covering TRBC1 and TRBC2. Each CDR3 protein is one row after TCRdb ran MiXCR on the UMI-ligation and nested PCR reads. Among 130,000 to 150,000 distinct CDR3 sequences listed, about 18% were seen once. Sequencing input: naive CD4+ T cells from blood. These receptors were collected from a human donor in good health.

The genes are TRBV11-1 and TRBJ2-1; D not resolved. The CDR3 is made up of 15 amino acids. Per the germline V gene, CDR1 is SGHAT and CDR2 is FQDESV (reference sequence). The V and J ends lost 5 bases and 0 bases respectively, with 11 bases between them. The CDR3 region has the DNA TGTGCCAGCAGCCCGGGCCCCCGCTCCTACAATGAGCAGTTCTTC. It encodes CASSPGPRSYNEQFF.

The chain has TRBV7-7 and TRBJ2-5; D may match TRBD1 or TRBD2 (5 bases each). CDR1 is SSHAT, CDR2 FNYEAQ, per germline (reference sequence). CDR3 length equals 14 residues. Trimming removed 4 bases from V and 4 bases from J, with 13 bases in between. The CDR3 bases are TGTGCCAGCAGCTCCCGACGGGACGGAGAGACCCAGTACTTC. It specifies CASSSRRDGETQYF.